This T cell receptor beta chain appears in the sequencing data of a study of blood T cells in healthy people across ages. For the second PCR, which ran for about 6 to 12 cycles, a sample-barcoded 5' primer and a J-beta primer mix were used. TCRdb itself ran the 5' RACE reads through MiXCR, one entry per CDR3 protein. The repertoire has about 1.1 million distinct CDR3 sequences, 30% to 40% of them found once; the top ten carry under 15%. The CDR3 spans 11 residues. The V gene's germline CDR1 is MNHEY and CDR2 SVGEGT. Extraction yielded at least 5.5 micrograms of total RNA per sample. The TCR sequence derives from a man aged 18 to 35 in good health. Sequenced input: blood. This chain uses TRBV6-2 or TRBV6-3 with TRBJ2-4; D ambiguous. The end of the DNA aligns better with TRBJ2-7, so the J call may be wrong. This CDR3 reads CASSLPDEQYF. In nucleotides, the CDR3 is TGTGCCAGCAGTTTACCGGACGAGCAGTACTTC.